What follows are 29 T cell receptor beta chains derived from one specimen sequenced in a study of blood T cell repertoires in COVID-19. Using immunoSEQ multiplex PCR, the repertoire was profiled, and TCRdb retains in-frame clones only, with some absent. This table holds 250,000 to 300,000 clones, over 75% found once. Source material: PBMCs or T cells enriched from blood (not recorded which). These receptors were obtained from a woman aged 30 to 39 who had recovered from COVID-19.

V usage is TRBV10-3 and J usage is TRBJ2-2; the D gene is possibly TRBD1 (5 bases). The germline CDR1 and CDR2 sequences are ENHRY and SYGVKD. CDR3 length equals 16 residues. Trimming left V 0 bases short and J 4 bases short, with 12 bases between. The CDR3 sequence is CAISESGRVATGELFF. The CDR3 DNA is TGTGCCATCAGTGAGTCGGGCAGGGTGGCCACCGGGGAGCTGTTTTTT.

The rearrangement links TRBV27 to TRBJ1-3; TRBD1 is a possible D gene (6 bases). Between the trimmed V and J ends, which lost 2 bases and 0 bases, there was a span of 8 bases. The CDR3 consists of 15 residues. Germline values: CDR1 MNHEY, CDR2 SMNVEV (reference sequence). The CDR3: CASSLGGHSGNTIYF. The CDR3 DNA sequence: TGTGCCAGCAGTTTAGGGGGCCACTCTGGAAACACCATATATTTT.

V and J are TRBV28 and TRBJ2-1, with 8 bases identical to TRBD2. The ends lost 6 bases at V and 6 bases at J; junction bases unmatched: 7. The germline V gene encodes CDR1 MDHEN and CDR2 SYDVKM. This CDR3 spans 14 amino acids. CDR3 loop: CASSRTGGINEQFF. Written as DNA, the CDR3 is TGTGCCAGCAGCCGAACGGGAGGGATCAATGAGCAGTTCTTC.

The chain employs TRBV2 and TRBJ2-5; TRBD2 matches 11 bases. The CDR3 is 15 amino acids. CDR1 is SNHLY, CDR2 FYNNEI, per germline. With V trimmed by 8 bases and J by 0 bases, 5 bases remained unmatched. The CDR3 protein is CASGRGLADQETQYF. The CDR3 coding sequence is TGTGCCAGCGGAAGGGGACTAGCGGACCAAGAGACCCAGTACTTC.

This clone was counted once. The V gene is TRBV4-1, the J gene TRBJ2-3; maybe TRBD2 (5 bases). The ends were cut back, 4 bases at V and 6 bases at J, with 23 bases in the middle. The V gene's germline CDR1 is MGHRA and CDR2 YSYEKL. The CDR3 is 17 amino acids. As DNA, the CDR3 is TGCGCCAGCAGCCCCCCGACGGCGACTCCGGAGCGGGATACGCAGTATTTT. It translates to CASSPPTATPERDTQYF.

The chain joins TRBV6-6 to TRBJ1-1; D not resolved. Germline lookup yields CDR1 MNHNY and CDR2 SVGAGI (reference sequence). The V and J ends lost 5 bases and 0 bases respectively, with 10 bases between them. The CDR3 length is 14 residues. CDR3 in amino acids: CASSLIAVNTEAFF. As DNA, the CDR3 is TGTGCCAGCAGTCTTATAGCAGTGAACACTGAAGCTTTCTTT.

This CDR3 reads CASSPQSTANEQFF. The DNA for the CDR3 is TGTGCCAGCAGCCCGCAGTCGACAGCCAATGAGCAGTTCTTC. The V gene is TRBV13, the J gene TRBJ2-1; a weak D match, TRBD1 (5 bases). Germline-derived CDR1 and CDR2 are PRHDT and FYEKMQ (reference sequence). Trimming pared 5 bases from V and 6 bases from J, leaving 14 bases between. CDR3 length: 14 residues.

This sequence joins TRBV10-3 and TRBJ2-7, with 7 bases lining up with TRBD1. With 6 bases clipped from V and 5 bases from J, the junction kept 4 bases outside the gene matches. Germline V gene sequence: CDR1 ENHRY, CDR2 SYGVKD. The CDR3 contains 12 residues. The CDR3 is CAISSGTDEQYF. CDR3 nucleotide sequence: TGTGCCATCAGCTCGGGGACAGACGAGCAGTACTTC.

Here the CDR3 DNA reads TGTGCCAGCAGTACTTTGAAAGAGGGTGTCCCCTACGAGCAGTACTTC. This gives the protein CASSTLKEGVPYEQYF. The V and J genes are TRBV7-9 and TRBJ2-7; tentatively, D is TRBD2 (5 bases). The CDR3 contains 16 residues. Trimming stripped 6 bases from V and 2 bases from J, with 20 bases between. CDR1 is SEHNR, CDR2 FQNEAQ, per germline (reference sequence).

The CDR3, as DNA: TGTGCCAGCAGTCCTCAGGGGGCCGAATCCCCGTGGAGCAATCAGCCCCAGCATTTT. This translates into CASSPQGAESPWSNQPQHF. The V and J genes are TRBV6-6 and TRBJ1-5, with 8 bases identical to TRBD1. The CDR3 covers 19 residues. Unmatched junction bases numbered 16, after V lost 5 bases and J lost 1 base. CDR1 MNHNY and CDR2 SVGAGI come from the germline V gene (reference sequence).

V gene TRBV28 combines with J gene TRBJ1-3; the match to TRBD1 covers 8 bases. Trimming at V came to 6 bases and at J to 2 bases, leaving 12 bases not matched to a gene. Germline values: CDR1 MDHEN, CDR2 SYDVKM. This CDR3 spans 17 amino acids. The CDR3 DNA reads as TGTGCCAGCAGGAGAGCGGTAGGCAGGGGGCCTGGAAACACCATATATTTT. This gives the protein CASRRAVGRGPGNTIYF.

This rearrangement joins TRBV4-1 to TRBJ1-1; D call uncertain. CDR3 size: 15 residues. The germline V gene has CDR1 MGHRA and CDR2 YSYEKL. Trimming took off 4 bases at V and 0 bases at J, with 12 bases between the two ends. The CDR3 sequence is CASSPIQPMNTEAFF. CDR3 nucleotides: TGCGCCAGCAGCCCCATCCAACCTATGAACACTGAAGCTTTCTTT.

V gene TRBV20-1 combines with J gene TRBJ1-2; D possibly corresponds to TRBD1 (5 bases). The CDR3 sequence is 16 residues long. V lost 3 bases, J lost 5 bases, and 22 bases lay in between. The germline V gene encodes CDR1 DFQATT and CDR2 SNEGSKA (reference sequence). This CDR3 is CSASSKQVPAGYGYTF. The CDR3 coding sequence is TGCAGTGCTAGTTCGAAACAGGTCCCCGCCGGGTATGGCTACACCTTC.

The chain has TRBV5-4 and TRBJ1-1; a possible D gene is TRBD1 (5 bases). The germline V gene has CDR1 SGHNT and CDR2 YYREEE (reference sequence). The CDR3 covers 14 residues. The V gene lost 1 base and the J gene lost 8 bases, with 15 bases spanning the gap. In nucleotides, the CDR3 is TGTGCCAGCAGCTTGAGCCCCTCGGAGGGGGAAGCTTTCTTT. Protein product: CASSLSPSEGEAFF.

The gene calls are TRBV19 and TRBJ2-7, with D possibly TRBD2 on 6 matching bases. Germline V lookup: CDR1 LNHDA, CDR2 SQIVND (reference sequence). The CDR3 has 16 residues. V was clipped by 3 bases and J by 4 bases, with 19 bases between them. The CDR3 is CASSILDSRGKYEQYF. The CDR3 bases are TGTGCCAGTAGTATCCTCGATAGCCGGGGGAAATACGAGCAGTACTTC.

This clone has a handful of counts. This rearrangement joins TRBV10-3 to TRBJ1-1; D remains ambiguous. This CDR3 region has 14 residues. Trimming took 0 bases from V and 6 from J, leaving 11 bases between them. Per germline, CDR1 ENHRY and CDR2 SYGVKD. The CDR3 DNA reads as TGTGCCATCAGTGAGTCGGGAGGTGGCGCTGAAGCTTTCTTT. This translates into CAISESGGGAEAFF.

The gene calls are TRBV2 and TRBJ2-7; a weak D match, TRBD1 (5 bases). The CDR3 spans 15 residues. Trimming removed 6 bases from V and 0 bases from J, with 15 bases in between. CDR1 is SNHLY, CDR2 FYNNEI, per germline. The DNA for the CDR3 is TGTGCCAGCAGCGCGACAGTCCTTAGCTCCTACGAGCAGTACTTC. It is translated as CASSATVLSSYEQYF.

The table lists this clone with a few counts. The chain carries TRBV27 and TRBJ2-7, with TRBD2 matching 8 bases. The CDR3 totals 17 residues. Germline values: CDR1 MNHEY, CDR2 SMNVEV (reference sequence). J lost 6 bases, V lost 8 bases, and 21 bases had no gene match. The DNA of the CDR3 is TGTGCCAGCCCCCCCCATAAGACTTGGCGGGAGGAGATCGAGCAGTACTTC. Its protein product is CASPPHKTWREEIEQYF.

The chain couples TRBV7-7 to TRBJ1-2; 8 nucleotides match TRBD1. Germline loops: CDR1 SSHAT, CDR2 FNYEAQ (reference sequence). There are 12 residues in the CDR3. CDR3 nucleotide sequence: TGTGCTATACGGACAGGGAACTATGGCTACACCTTC. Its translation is CAIRTGNYGYTF.

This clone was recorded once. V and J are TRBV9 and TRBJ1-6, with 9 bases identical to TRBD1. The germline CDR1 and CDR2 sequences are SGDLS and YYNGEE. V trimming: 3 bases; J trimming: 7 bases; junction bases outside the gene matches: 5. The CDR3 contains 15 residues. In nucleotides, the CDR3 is TGTGCCAGCAGCGCCCGGGACAGGGCGAATTCACCCCTCCACTTT. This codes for CASSARDRANSPLHF.

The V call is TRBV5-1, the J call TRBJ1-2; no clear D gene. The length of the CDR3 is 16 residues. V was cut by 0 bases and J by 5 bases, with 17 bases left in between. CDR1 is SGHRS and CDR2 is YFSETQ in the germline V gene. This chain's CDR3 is CASSLEVGVKGYGYTF. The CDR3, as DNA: TGCGCCAGCAGCTTGGAGGTCGGGGTAAAAGGATATGGCTACACCTTC. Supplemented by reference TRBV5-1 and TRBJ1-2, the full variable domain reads KAGVTQTPRYLIKTRGQQVTLSCSPISGHRSVSWYQQTPGQGLQFLFEYFSETQRNKGNFPGRFSGRQFSNSRSEMNVSTLELGDSALYLCASSLEVGVKGYGYTFGSGTRLTVV.

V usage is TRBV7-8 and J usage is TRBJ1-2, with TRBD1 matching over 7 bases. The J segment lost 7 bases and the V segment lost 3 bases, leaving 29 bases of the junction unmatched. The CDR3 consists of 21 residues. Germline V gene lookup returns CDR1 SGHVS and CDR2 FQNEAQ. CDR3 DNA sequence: TGTGCCAGCAGCTTCCTTCGACTCCCGGCTCGGGCAGGGGGTCGTACAACTGGCTACACCTTC. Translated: CASSFLRLPARAGGRTTGYTF.

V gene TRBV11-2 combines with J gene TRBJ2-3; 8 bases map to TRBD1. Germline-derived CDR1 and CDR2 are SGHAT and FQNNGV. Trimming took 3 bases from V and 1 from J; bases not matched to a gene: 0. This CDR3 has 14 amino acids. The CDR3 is CASSLGQGTDTQYF. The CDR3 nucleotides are TGTGCCAGCAGCTTGGGACAGGGCACAGATACGCAGTATTTT.

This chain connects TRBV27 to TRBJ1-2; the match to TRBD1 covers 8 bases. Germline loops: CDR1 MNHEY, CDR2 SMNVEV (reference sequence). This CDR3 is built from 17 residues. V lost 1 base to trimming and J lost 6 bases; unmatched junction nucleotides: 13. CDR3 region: CASSLWAPGQEQNGYTF. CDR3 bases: TGTGCCAGCAGTTTATGGGCCCCGGGACAGGAGCAAAATGGCTACACCTTC.

CDR3 nucleotide sequence: TGTGCCAGCAGCTTGGTTACCAGGGACTACGAGCAGTACTTC. Its protein product is CASSLVTRDYEQYF. The chain employs TRBV5-4 and TRBJ2-7, with D tentatively TRBD1 (5 bases). The ends were cut back, 0 bases at V and 3 bases at J, with 10 bases in the middle. The germline V gene has CDR1 SGHNT and CDR2 YYREEE (reference sequence). The CDR3 runs to 14 residues.

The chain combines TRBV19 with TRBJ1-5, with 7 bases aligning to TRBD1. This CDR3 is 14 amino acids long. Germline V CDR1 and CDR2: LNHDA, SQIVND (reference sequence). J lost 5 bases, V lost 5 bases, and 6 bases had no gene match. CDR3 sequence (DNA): TGTGCCAGTAGTGTACAGGGGTTCCATCAGCCCCAGCATTTT. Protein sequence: CASSVQGFHQPQHF.

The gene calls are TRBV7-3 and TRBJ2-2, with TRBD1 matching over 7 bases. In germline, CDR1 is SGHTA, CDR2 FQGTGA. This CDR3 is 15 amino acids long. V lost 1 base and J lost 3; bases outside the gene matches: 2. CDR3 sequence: CASSLKGADTGELFF. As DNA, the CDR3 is TGTGCCAGCAGCTTAAAGGGGGCGGACACCGGGGAGCTGTTTTTT.

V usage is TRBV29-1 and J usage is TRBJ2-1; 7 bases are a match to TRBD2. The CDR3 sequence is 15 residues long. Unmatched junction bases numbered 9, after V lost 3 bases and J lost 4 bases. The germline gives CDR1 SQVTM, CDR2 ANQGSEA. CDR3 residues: CSVDSPAAGYNEQFF. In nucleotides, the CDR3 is TGCAGCGTTGATTCACCAGCAGCGGGGTACAATGAGCAGTTCTTC.

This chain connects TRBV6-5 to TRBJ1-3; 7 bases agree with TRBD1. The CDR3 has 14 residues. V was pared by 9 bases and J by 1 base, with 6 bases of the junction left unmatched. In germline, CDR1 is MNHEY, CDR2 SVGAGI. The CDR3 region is CASHPGGSGNTIYF. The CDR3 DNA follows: TGTGCCAGTCATCCAGGGGGATCTGGAAACACCATATATTTT.